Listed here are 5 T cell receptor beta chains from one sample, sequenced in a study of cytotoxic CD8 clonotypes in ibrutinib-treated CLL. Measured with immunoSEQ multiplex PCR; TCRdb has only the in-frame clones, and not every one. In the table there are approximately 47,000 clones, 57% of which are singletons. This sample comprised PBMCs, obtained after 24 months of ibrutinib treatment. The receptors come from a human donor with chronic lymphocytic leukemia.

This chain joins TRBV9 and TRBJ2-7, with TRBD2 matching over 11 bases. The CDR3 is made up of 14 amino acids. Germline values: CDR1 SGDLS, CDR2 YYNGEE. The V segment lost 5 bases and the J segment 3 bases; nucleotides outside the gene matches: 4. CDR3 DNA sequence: TGTGCCAGCAGTGCCGGGACTAGCGGCTACGAGCAGTACTTC. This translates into CASSAGTSGYEQYF.

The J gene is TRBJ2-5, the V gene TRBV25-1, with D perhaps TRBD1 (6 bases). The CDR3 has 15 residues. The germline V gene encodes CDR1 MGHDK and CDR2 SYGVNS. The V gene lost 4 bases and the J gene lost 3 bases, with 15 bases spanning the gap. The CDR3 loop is CASSGTSTGKETQYF. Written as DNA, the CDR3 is TGTGCCAGCAGTGGGACTTCCACAGGGAAAGAGACCCAGTACTTC.

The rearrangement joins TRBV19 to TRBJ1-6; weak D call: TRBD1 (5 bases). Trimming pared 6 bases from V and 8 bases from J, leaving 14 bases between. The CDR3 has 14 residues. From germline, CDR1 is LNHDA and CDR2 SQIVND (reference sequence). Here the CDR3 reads CASRVGADHSPLHF. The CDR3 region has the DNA TGTGCCAGTAGGGTCGGGGCCGACCATTCACCCCTCCACTTT.

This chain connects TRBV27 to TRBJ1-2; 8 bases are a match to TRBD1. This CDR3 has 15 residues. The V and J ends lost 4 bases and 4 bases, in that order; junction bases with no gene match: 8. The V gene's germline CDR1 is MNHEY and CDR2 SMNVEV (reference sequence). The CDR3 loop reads CASSSTGGRGYGYTF. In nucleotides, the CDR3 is TGTGCCAGCAGTTCAACAGGGGGGAGAGGCTATGGCTACACCTTC.

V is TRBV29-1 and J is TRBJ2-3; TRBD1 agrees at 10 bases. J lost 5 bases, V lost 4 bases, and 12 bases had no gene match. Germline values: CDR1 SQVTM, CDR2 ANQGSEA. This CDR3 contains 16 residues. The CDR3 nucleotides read TGCAGCGTTGGTGAGCTCCGGGGGACAGGGGTAGATACGCAGTATTTT. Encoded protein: CSVGELRGTGVDTQYF.